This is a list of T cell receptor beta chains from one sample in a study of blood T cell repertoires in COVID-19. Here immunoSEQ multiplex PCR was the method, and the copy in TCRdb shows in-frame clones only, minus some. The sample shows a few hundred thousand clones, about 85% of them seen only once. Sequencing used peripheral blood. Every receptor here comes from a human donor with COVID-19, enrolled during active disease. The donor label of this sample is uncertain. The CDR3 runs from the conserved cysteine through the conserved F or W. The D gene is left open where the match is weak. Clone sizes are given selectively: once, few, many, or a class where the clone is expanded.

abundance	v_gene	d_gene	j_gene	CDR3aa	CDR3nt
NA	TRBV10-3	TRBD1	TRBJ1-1	CAISDPRGGTGEAFF	TGTGCCATCAGTGACCCTAGGGGAGGGACAGGAGAAGCTTTCTTT
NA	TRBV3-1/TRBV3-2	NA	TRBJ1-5	CASSQERGGYQPQHF	TGTGCCAGCAGCCAGGAGCGGGGGGGATATCAGCCCCAGCATTTT
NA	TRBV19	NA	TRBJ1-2	CASSIGSPAARRDGYTF	TGTGCCAGTAGTATTGGTTCTCCGGCGGCCCGACGCGATGGCTACACCTTC
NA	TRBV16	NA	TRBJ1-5	CASSQAGGSNQPQHF	TGTGCCAGCAGCCAAGCGGGGGGAAGCAATCAGCCCCAGCATTTT
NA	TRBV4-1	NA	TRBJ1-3	CASSQDRQGTGNTIYF	TGCGCCAGCAGCCAAGATCGCCAGGGAACTGGAAACACCATATATTTT
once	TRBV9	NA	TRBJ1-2	CASSRDRDGYTF	TGTGCCAGCAGCCGGGATCGGGATGGCTACACCTTC
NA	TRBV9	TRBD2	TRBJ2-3	CASSVVGSGGTDTQYF	TGTGCCAGCAGCGTAGTAGGGTCGGGAGGGACAGATACGCAGTATTTT
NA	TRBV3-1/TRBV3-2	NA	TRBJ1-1	CASSQVPGWGTEAFF	TGTGCCAGCAGCCAAGTTCCAGGGTGGGGAACTGAAGCTTTCTTT
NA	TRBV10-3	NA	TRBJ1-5	CAISDDADNQPQHF	TGTGCCATCAGTGATGACGCGGACAATCAGCCCCAGCATTTT
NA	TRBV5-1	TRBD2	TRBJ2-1	CASSLDGRAHNEQFF	TGCGCCAGCAGCTTGGACGGGAGGGCCCACAATGAGCAGTTCTTC
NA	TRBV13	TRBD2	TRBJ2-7	CASTAGGLADHEQYF	TGTGCCAGCACCGCGGGGGGACTAGCGGACCACGAGCAGTACTTC
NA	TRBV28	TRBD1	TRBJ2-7	CASTSDRGTSYEQYF	TGTGCCAGCACTTCGGACAGGGGGACCTCCTACGAGCAGTACTTC
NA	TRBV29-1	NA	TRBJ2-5	CSVVNIKKTQYF	TGCAGCGTTGTCAACATTAAGAAGACCCAGTACTTC
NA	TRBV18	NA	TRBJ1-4	CASSPDQAQYNEKLFF	TGTGCCAGCTCACCTGACCAAGCGCAGTACAATGAAAAACTGTTTTTT
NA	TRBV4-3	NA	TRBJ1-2	CASSQDLQGNYGYTF	TGCGCCAGCAGCCAAGATTTACAGGGTAACTATGGCTACACCTTC
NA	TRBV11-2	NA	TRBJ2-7	CASSFGSSYEQYF	TGTGCCAGCAGCTTTGGTAGCTCCTACGAGCAGTACTTC
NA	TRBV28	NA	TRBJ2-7	CASSLSPGNDPYEQYF	TGTGCCAGCAGTTTAAGCCCGGGAAATGATCCCTACGAGCAGTACTTC
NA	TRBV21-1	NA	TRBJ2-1	CASSKDSGRKGNEQFF	TGTGCCAGCAGCAAAGACAGCGGGAGAAAGGGCAATGAGCAGTTCTTC
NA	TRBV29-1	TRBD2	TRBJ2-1	CSGLGSGRARQFF	TGCAGCGGGCTGGGAAGCGGGAGGGCCCGACAGTTCTTC
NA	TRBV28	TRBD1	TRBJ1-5	CASSSPPTGGNQPQHF	TGTGCCAGCAGTTCCCCCCCTACAGGGGGCAATCAGCCCCAGCATTTT
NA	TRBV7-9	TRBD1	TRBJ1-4	CASRGSSGQEKLFF	TGTGCCAGCAGGGGCAGTTCGGGACAGGAAAAACTGTTTTTT
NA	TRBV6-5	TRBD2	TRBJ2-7	CASSRGLAYEQYF	TGTGCCAGCAGCCGAGGACTAGCCTACGAGCAGTACTTC
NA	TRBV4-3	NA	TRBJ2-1	CASSQDELREQFF	TGCGCCAGCAGCCAAGACGAGCTTCGGGAGCAGTTCTTC
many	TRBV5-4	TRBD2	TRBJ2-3	CASSRGLAGGPGGTDTQYF	TGTGCCAGCAGCAGAGGACTAGCGGGAGGGCCAGGAGGAACAGATACGCAGTATTTT
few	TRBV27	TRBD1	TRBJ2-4	CASKTQGSQNIQYF	TGTGCCAGCAAAACACAGGGGTCCCAAAACATTCAGTACTTC
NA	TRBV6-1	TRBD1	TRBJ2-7	CASEDRTQKPYEQYF	TGTGCCAGCGAGGACAGGACCCAAAAGCCCTACGAGCAGTACTTC